This is a list of T cell receptor beta chains from one sample in a study of beta chain features in type 1 diabetes. The method was immunoSEQ multiplex PCR; TCRdb's version includes in-frame clones alone and lacks a portion of them. The sample yields under 550,000 clones, over 9.5% seen once. The material sequenced was naive CD4+ T cells from blood. The receptors originated from a woman younger than 35 in good health. CDR3s include the opening cysteine and the closing phenylalanine or tryptophan. The order of the fields is D gene, clone size, V gene, J gene, CDR3 protein, CDR3 DNA. D genes are given only for firm matches. A row's size may be missing; if present it is once, few, many or a size class.

d_call: .; clone_size: .; v_call: TRBV20-1; j_call: TRBJ1-2; cdr3_aa: CSAAPYTF; cdr3_nt: TGCAGTGCTGCTCCCTACACCTTC
d_call: .; clone_size: few; v_call: TRBV19; j_call: TRBJ1-2; cdr3_aa: CASSIYGNGYTF; cdr3_nt: TGTGCCAGTAGTATTTACGGGAATGGCTACACCTTC
d_call: TRBD1; clone_size: .; v_call: TRBV7-2; j_call: TRBJ2-7; cdr3_aa: CASSLPGTGIRDEQYF; cdr3_nt: TGTGCCAGCAGCTTACCCGGGACAGGGATTAGGGACGAGCAGTACTTC
d_call: .; clone_size: few; v_call: TRBV14; j_call: TRBJ2-5; cdr3_aa: CASSQFGESQETQYF; cdr3_nt: TGTGCCAGCAGCCAATTTGGAGAGAGCCAAGAGACCCAGTACTTC
d_call: TRBD1; clone_size: .; v_call: TRBV15; j_call: TRBJ1-5; cdr3_aa: CATRPQGSGNQPQHF; cdr3_nt: TGTGCCACCAGACCACAGGGGTCGGGCAATCAGCCCCAGCATTTT
d_call: .; clone_size: few; v_call: TRBV5-1; j_call: TRBJ2-1; cdr3_aa: CASSRDGSSYNEQFF; cdr3_nt: TGCGCCAGCAGCCGAGACGGGAGTTCCTACAATGAGCAGTTCTTC
d_call: .; clone_size: .; v_call: TRBV6-1; j_call: TRBJ2-1; cdr3_aa: CASNPRQVGEQFF; cdr3_nt: TGTGCCAGCAACCCAAGACAGGTCGGTGAGCAGTTCTTC
d_call: .; clone_size: few; v_call: TRBV11-3; j_call: TRBJ2-7; cdr3_aa: CASSLPGARYEQYF; cdr3_nt: TGTGCCAGCAGCTTACCTGGGGCGAGATACGAGCAGTACTTC
d_call: TRBD1; clone_size: .; v_call: TRBV7-9; j_call: TRBJ2-5; cdr3_aa: CASSPGGARGETQYF; cdr3_nt: TGTGCCAGCAGCCCAGGGGGCGCCAGGGGGGAGACCCAGTACTTC
d_call: TRBD1; clone_size: .; v_call: TRBV9; j_call: TRBJ1-1; cdr3_aa: CASSGRQGKTTEAFF; cdr3_nt: TGTGCCAGCAGCGGCCGACAGGGAAAGACCACTGAAGCTTTCTTT
d_call: TRBD2; clone_size: few; v_call: TRBV28; j_call: TRBJ2-2; cdr3_aa: CASSTSGGNTGELFF; cdr3_nt: TGTGCCAGCAGTACTAGCGGGGGGAACACCGGGGAGCTGTTTTTT
d_call: .; clone_size: few; v_call: TRBV7-6; j_call: TRBJ2-7; cdr3_aa: CASSLEGKGHPKYEQYF; cdr3_nt: TGTGCCAGCAGCTTAGAGGGCAAGGGACACCCAAAGTACGAGCAGTACTTC
d_call: .; clone_size: .; v_call: TRBV4-1; j_call: TRBJ2-3; cdr3_aa: CASSQFFGPEGSF; cdr3_nt: TGCGCCAGCAGCCAATTCTTCGGGCCCGAGGGAAGTTTT
d_call: TRBD2; clone_size: few; v_call: TRBV5-1; j_call: TRBJ2-5; cdr3_aa: CASSSGLAGGQETQYF; cdr3_nt: TGCGCCAGCAGCTCTGGACTAGCGGGCGGTCAAGAGACCCAGTACTTC